The 4 T cell receptor beta chains presented below share a single source sample, sequenced in a study of T cell repertoires in cytomegalovirus infection. These receptors' targets are unknown. Using its own MiXCR run on the reads, TCRdb lists one record per CDR3 protein. The sample consists of around 360,000 distinct CDR3 sequences, just under 35% of them appearing once. Source: cultured PBMCs, taken from culture after CMV antigen stimulation. The receptors were gathered from a human donor in good health (CMV status not recorded). Some clones in this sample may be carry-over from other donors' samples.

The table lists this clonotype with a few counts. The V call is TRBV4-1, the J call TRBJ2-2, with D maybe TRBD2 (5 bases). CDR1 and CDR2 (germline): MGHRA, YSYEKL. This CDR3 comprises 17 residues. The V and J ends lost 3 bases and 2 bases respectively, with 16 bases between them. CDR3 sequence reads: CASSHVPFGSNTGELFF. Written as DNA, the CDR3 is TGCGCCAGCAGCCATGTCCCTTTTGGGAGCAACACCGGGGAGCTGTTTTTT.

The chain has TRBV6-4 and TRBJ2-1; 8 bases line up with TRBD2. There are 15 residues in the CDR3. V was clipped by 3 bases and J by 2 bases; unmatched bases: 3. Looked up from germline, CDR1 is MRHNA and CDR2 is SNTAGT. The CDR3 region is CASSDLAGAYNEQFF. The CDR3 coding sequence is TGTGCCAGCAGTGATCTAGCGGGTGCCTACAATGAGCAGTTCTTC.

This clonotype was observed a handful of times. The chain is built from TRBV24-1 and TRBJ2-1, with 13 nucleotides matching TRBD2. This CDR3 spans 14 amino acids. V dropped 7 bases and J dropped 6; count of bases not matched to a gene: 2. Per germline, CDR1 KGHDR and CDR2 SFDVKD. The CDR3 DNA reads as TGTGCCACCAGGAGGACTAGCGGGAGCAATGAGCAGTTCTTC. Protein sequence: CATRRTSGSNEQFF.

This clonotype has a handful of counts. This chain joins TRBV11-2 and TRBJ2-5; 14 bases are shared with TRBD2. V was clipped by 4 bases and J by 5 bases; unmatched bases: 15. This CDR3 has 19 amino acids. The V gene's germline CDR1 is SGHAT and CDR2 FQNNGV. CDR3 sequence (DNA): TGTGCCAGCAGCTCGGCCGCGACTAGCGGGAGGGCCCCCCACGAGACCCAGTACTTC. Translated: CASSSAATSGRAPHETQYF.